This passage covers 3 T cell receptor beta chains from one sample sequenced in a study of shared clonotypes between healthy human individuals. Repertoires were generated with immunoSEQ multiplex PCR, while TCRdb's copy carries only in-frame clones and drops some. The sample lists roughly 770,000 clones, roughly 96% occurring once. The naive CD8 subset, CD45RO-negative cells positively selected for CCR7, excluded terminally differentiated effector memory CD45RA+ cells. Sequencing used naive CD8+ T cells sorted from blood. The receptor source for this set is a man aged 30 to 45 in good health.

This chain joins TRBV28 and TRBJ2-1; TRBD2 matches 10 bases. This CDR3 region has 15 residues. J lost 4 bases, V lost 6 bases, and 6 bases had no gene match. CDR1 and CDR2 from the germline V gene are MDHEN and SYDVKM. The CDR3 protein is CASREGLAAYNEQFF. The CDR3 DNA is TGTGCCAGCAGGGAAGGACTAGCGGCATACAATGAGCAGTTCTTC.

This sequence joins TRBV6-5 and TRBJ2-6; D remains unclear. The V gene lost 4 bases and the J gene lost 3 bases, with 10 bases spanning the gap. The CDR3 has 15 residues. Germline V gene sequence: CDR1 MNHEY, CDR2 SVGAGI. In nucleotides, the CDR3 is TGTGCCAGCAGTTCGATGGGATATGGGGCCAACGTCCTGACTTTC. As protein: CASSSMGYGANVLTF.

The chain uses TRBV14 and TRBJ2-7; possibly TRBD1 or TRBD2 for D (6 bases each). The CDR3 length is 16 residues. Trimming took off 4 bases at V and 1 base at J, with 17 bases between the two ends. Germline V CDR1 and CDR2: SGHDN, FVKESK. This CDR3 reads CASSPIWGADSYEQYF. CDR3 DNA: TGTGCCAGCAGCCCTATATGGGGGGCCGATTCCTACGAGCAGTACTTC.